This is a list of T cell receptor beta chains from one sample in a study of beta chain features in type 1 diabetes. Here immunoSEQ multiplex PCR was the method, and the copy in TCRdb shows in-frame clones only, minus some. The sample lists 300,000 to 350,000 clones, 6.5% to 10% occurring once. The sample consisted of central memory CD4+ T cells from blood. The receptors were gathered from a woman under 30 in good health. Both conserved end residues are part of each CDR3. The D gene is left open where the match is weak. The size field is filled for only some rows; it gives once, few, many or a size class.

j_call clone_size v_call d_call cdr3_nt cdr3_aa
TRBJ2-5 . TRBV28 . TGTGCCAGCAGTTTTCGAGAGACCCAGTACTTC CASSFRETQYF
TRBJ1-4 . TRBV4-1 . TGCGCCAGCAGCCCCGGGGGCGGTGCAACTAATGAAAAACTGTTTTTT CASSPGGGATNEKLFF
TRBJ2-1 many TRBV28 TRBD1 TGTGCCAGCAGTTTAGGTAGGGACAGGTTCCAGAGCTCCTACAATGAGCAGTTCTTC CASSLGRDRFQSSYNEQFF
TRBJ2-1 . TRBV2 TRBD2 TGTGCCAGCAGTCCGGGACTAGCAATGCGGGAGCAGTTCTTC CASSPGLAMREQFF
TRBJ1-5 few TRBV18 . TGTGCCAGCTCACCACGGAGCAATCAGCCCCAGCATTTT CASSPRSNQPQHF
TRBJ2-5 few TRBV5-1 TRBD1 TGCGCCAGCAGCTCCTACACAGGGGGCAAGGAGACCCAGTACTTC CASSSYTGGKETQYF
TRBJ1-2 few TRBV29-1 . TGCAGCGTTGATTCGACGATAGAGGGGCGGAATGGCTACACCTTC CSVDSTIEGRNGYTF
TRBJ1-4 . TRBV5-1 TRBD1 TGCGCCAGCAGCGGCCATCCACAGGGGGCTAATGAAAAACTGTTTTTT CASSGHPQGANEKLFF
TRBJ1-2 . TRBV5-1 TRBD1 TGCGCCAGCAGCGGATTAAATACAGGGGATCGGGGCTACACCTTC CASSGLNTGDRGYTF
TRBJ2-5 few TRBV13 . TGTGCCAGCAGCTTATTTTCATATGGGGAGACCCAGTACTTC CASSLFSYGETQYF
TRBJ2-7 few TRBV7-8 TRBD2 TGTGCCAGCAGCTTTCCCCAAAGCGGGAAGCAGTACTTC CASSFPQSGKQYF
TRBJ2-7 . TRBV5-6 . TGTGCCAGCAGCTTCGTTGGGTACGAGCAGTACTTC CASSFVGYEQYF
TRBJ2-1 . TRBV7-3 . TGTGCCAGCAGCTTAACAGCGTACAATGAGCAGTTCTTC CASSLTAYNEQFF
TRBJ2-7 few TRBV7-9 TRBD2 TGTGCCAGCAGCTTAACTAGCGGGATTCTAGACGAGCAGTACTTC CASSLTSGILDEQYF
TRBJ2-7 . TRBV25-1 TRBD2 TGTGCCAGCAGTGCTGGCGGGAGCTTAATTTACGAGCAGTACTTC CASSAGGSLIYEQYF
TRBJ2-3 . TRBV28 TRBD2 TGTGCCAGCAGTACCCAGCCGGGACTAGCGGGAGGGCGAGATACGCAGTATTTT CASSTQPGLAGGRDTQYF
TRBJ2-2 . TRBV27 . TGTGCCAGCAGTTATTCGCGGGTCGGAGGCACCGGGGAGCTGTTTTTT CASSYSRVGGTGELFF
TRBJ1-2 few TRBV11-2 TRBD1 TGTGCCAGCAGCCCCCGGGACAGGGGCGGCTACACCTTC CASSPRDRGGYTF
TRBJ2-3 few TRBV28 TRBD1 TGTGCCAGCAGTTTAGCTGGGCCGACAGGGGCGGGCACAGATACGCAGTATTTT CASSLAGPTGAGTDTQYF
TRBJ2-5 few TRBV7-3 . TGTGCCAGCAGCTTCGGGGCCCAAGAGGCCCAGTACTTC CASSFGAQEAQYF
TRBJ2-7 few TRBV7-3 . TGTGCCAGCAGCTTAATTTTTGGCTGCGGGAAGGACTACGAGCAGTACTTC CASSLIFGCGKDYEQYF
TRBJ2-6 few TRBV19 TRBD1 TGTGCCAGTAGGCCGTCGGCTCGGACAGGGGGACGCTCTGGGGCCAACGTCCTGACTTTC CASRPSARTGGRSGANVLTF
TRBJ2-3 many TRBV29-1 TRBD2 TGCAGCGTTGTACTTAGCGGGAGGAGCACAGATACGCAGTATTTT CSVVLSGRSTDTQYF
TRBJ2-7 . TRBV19 . TGTGCCAGTAGTATTGCCGGCCGATACGAGCAGTACTTC CASSIAGRYEQYF
TRBJ2-1 many TRBV21-1 . TGTGCCAGCAGCAAATCTGAGCACGGGCCTGCGGTCAATGAGCAGTTCTTC CASSKSEHGPAVNEQFF
TRBJ2-1 few TRBV9 TRBD2 TGTGCCAGCAGCGTGGGGACTAGCGGGGCCTACAATGAGCAGTTCTTC CASSVGTSGAYNEQFF
TRBJ2-3 . TRBV6-6 . TGTGCCAGCAGTCCAGTAGGCACAGATACGCAGTATTTT CASSPVGTDTQYF
TRBJ1-5 . TRBV6-5 TRBD1 TGTGCCAGCAGTCGACAGGGGCAGCCCCAGCATTTT CASSRQGQPQHF
TRBJ2-7 . TRBV7-3 . TGTGCCAGCAGCCCAACCAGGGGAAACTCCTACGAGCAGTACTTC CASSPTRGNSYEQYF
TRBJ2-5 . TRBV6-5 TRBD1 TGTGCCAGCAGAAGGGACAGGTTTCGGGAGCAGTACTTC CASRRDRFREQYF
TRBJ2-1 . TRBV29-1 TRBD2 TGCAGCGTGAAGGCGGGAGCTTCCTACAATGAGCAGTTCTTC CSVKAGASYNEQFF
TRBJ2-1 . TRBV4-1 TRBD2 TGCGCCAGCAGCCAAGACGTACTAGCGGGAGGGGCGAAGCAGTTCTTC CASSQDVLAGGAKQFF
TRBJ2-3 . TRBV10-3 . TGTGCCATCAGGGCGGGCACAGATACGCAGTATTTT CAIRAGTDTQYF
TRBJ2-3 few TRBV2 TRBD2 TGTGCCAGCAGAGGGACTAGCGGGACTCTAGATACGCAGTATTTT CASRGTSGTLDTQYF
TRBJ2-1 . TRBV4-2 TRBD2 TGTGCCAGCAGCCAGACTAGCGGGATCGGAAATGAGCAGTTCTTC CASSQTSGIGNEQFF
TRBJ1-1 . TRBV7-9 . TGTGCCAGCAGCAGCGGGAGGTTGAACACTGAAGCTTTCTTT CASSSGRLNTEAFF
TRBJ2-7 few TRBV9 . TGTGCCAGCACAATCCGGCGCGGGCCATCCTACGAGCAGTACTTC CASTIRRGPSYEQYF
TRBJ2-3 few TRBV4-1 . TGCGCCAGCAGCCAGAGGGTCTCCAGGGGGGGAGATACGCAGTATTTT CASSQRVSRGGDTQYF
TRBJ2-5 . TRBV5-4 . TGTGCCAGCAGGCGGGATGGAGAGACCCAGTACTTC CASRRDGETQYF
TRBJ2-7 few TRBV21-1 . TGTGCCAGCACCAGGACAGGGGGAATGTTGGGCTCCTACGAGCAGTACTTC CASTRTGGMLGSYEQYF